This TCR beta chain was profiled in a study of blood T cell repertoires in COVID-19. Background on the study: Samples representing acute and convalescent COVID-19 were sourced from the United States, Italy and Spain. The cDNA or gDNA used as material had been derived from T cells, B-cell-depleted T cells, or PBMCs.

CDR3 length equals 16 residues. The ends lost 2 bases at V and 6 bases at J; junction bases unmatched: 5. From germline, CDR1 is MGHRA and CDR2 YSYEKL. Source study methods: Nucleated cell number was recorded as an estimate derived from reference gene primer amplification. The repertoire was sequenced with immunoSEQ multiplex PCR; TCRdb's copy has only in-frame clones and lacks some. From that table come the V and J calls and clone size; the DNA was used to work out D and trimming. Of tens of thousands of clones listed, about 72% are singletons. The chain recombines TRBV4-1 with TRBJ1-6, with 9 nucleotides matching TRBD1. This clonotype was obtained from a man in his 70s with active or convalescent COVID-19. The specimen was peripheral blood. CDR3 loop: CASSQPGQGTNSPLHF. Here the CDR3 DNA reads TGCGCCAGCAGCCAACCCGGACAGGGGACTAATTCACCCCTCCACTTT.